Described below is a single TCR beta chain sequence and its context. This sample stems from a study of blood T cell repertoires in COVID-19. Study context: T cells, B-cell-depleted T cells, or PBMCs provided the cDNA or gDNA that served as material.

Only in-frame clones appear in the TCRdb table, and some are missing; sequencing was by immunoSEQ multiplex PCR. Here the sample spans roughly 340,000 clones, more than 80% being singletons. The CDR3 has 15 amino acids. In germline, CDR1 is ENHRY, CDR2 SYGVKD. V lost 3 bases and J lost 2, with 13 bases in between. The material sequenced was peripheral blood. The chain is built from TRBV10-3 and TRBJ1-2; possible D gene TRBD1, 5 bases. The source is a woman in her 30s with COVID-19, enrolled during active disease. This CDR3 reads CAISEGLGLNYGYTF. In nucleotides, the CDR3 is TGTGCCATCAGTGAAGGTCTGGGACTGAACTATGGCTACACCTTC.